Detailed here is one T cell receptor (beta chain). Its antigen is undetermined. This sample is part of a study of identifying expanded T cells in peripheral blood. Study results and caveats: Variance in clone template counts between roughly two-week samples significantly increased with total template count across all healthy donors. Technical replicates showed roughly 1.2 changed clones; roughly two weeks about 16.4; four weeks 19.

Healthy donors had no documented immune events, such as infections, while sampled. TCRdb's table, derived via immunoSEQ multiplex PCR, lists solely in-frame clones and lacks some. This table has roughly 100,000 clones, around nine tenths appearing once. Sequenced input: blood. The TCR sequence derives from a person aged 18 to 75 in good health.

The CDR3 sequence: CAISESPSGLAGELFF. CDR3 bases: TGTGCCATCAGTGAGTCGCCTAGCGGGCTAGCCGGGGAGCTGTTTTTT. This sequence joins TRBV10-3 and TRBJ2-2; TRBD2 aligns across 8 bases. Germline V lookup: CDR1 ENHRY, CDR2 SYGVKD. Trimming cost V 0 bases and J 6 bases; bases outside gene matches: 6. There are 16 residues in the CDR3.